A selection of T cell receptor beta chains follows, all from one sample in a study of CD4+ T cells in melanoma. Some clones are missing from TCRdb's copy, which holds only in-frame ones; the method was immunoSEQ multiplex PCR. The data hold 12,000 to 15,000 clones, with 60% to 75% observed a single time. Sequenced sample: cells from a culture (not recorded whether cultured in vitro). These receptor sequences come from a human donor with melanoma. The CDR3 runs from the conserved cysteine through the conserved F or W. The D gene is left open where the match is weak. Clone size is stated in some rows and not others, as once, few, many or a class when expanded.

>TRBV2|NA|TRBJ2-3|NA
CASIRATDTQYF
TGTGCCAGCATAAGAGCCACAGATACGCAGTATTTT
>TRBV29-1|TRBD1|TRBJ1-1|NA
CSVVPSDRANTEAFF
TGCAGCGTTGTCCCCTCGGACAGGGCGAACACTGAAGCTTTCTTT
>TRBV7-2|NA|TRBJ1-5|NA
CASTLGWQPQHF
TGTGCCAGCACCTTAGGTTGGCAGCCCCAGCATTTT
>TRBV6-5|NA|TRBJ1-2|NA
CASSQQGNYGYTF
TGTGCCAGCAGTCAACAGGGTAACTATGGCTACACCTTC
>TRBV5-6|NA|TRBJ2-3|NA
CASSPSVGVSITSDTQYF
TGTGCCAGCAGCCCCTCAGTTGGTGTCTCTATAACGTCAGATACGCAGTATTTT
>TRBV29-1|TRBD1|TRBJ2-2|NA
CSVERGQAGELFF
TGCAGCGTTGAGAGGGGGCAGGCCGGGGAGCTGTTTTTT
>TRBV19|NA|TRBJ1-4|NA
CASSIGPAPTNEKLFF
TGTGCCAGTAGTATAGGTCCGGCACCAACTAATGAAAAACTGTTTTTT
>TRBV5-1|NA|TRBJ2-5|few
CASSSQILGQGGETQYF
TGCGCCAGCAGCTCCCAAATTTTAGGGCAGGGCGGAGAGACCCAGTACTTC
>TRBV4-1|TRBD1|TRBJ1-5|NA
CASSQPGGFTQPQHF
TGCGCCAGCAGCCAACCAGGGGGCTTTACTCAGCCCCAGCATTTT
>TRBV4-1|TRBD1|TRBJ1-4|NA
CASSQDGQGAGKLFF
TGCGCCAGCAGCCAAGATGGACAGGGGGCAGGAAAACTGTTTTTT
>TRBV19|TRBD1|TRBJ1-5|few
CASSTDNRGGQPQHF
TGTGCCAGTAGTACCGATAACAGGGGCGGTCAGCCCCAGCATTTT
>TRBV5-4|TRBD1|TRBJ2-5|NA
CASSSTLTGGEETQYF
TGTGCCAGCAGCTCTACGCTGACAGGGGGGGAAGAGACCCAGTACTTC
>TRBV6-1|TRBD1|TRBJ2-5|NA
CASTIGQGQETQYF
TGTGCCAGCACCATAGGACAGGGTCAAGAGACCCAGTACTTC
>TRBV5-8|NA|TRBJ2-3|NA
CASSLAAAPGKDTQYF
TGTGCCAGCAGCTTGGCTGCGGCCCCGGGAAAGGATACGCAGTATTTT
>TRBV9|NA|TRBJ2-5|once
CASSVGGTQETQYF
TGTGCCAGCAGCGTAGGGGGGACCCAAGAGACCCAGTACTTC
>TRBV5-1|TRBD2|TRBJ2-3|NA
CASRLAGLTDTQYF
TGCGCCAGCAGATTAGCGGGGCTCACAGATACGCAGTATTTT
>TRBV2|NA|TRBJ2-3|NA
CASRTNPSTDTQYF
TGTGCCAGCAGGACAAACCCTAGCACAGATACGCAGTATTTT
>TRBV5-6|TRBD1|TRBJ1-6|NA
CASSKKTGVNSPLHF
TGTGCCAGCAGCAAAAAAACAGGGGTTAATTCACCCCTCCACTTT
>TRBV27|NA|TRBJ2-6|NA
CASSFYGLGTPSGANVLTF
TGTGCCAGCAGTTTCTATGGGTTAGGTACACCCTCTGGGGCCAACGTCCTGACTTTC
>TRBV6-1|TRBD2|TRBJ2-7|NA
CASSLTSGGAQYF
TGTGCCAGCAGTCTCACTAGCGGGGGAGCGCAGTACTTC